This T cell receptor (beta chain) was sequenced for a study of cytomegalovirus exposure and HLA in healthy donors. This clone has only one observation. Donors had nominal health at sampling but likely had unrecorded immune exposures. The PCR used 60 Vbeta and 13 Jbeta primers. Libraries were prepared by immunoSEQ multiplex PCR; TCRdb keeps only in-frame clonotypes and omits some of them. The sample shows just over 150,000 clones, around three quarters of them seen only once. Sample: PBMCs. The clonotype was recovered from a woman aged 40 to 50 in good health and CMV-seronegative.

The CDR3 region is CASSVPTGRTDTQYF. DNA of the CDR3: TGTGCCAGCAGTGTTCCGACAGGGCGCACAGATACGCAGTATTTT. The gene calls are TRBV2 and TRBJ2-3; TRBD1 agrees at 7 bases. V was pared by 4 bases and J by 1 base, with 5 bases of the junction left unmatched. The CDR3 loop spans 15 amino acids. Germline V gives CDR1 SNHLY, CDR2 FYNNEI.